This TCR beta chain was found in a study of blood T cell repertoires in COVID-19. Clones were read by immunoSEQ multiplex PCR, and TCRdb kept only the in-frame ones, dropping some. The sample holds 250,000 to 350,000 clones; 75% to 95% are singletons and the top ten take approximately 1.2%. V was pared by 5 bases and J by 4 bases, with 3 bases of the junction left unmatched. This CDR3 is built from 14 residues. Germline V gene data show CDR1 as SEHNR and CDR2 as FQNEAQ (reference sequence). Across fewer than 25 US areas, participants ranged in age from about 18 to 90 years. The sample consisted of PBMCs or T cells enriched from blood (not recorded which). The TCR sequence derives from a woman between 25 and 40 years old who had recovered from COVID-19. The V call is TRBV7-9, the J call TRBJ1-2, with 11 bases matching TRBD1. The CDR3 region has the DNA TGTGCCAGCAGCCTCGGACAGGGGGCCTATGGCTACACCTTC. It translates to CASSLGQGAYGYTF. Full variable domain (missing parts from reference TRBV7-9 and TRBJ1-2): DTGVSQNPRHKITKRGQNVTFRCDPISEHNRLYWYRQTLGQGPEFLTYFQNEAQLEKSRLLSDRFSAERPKGSFSTLEIQRTEQGDSAMYLCASSLGQGAYGYTFGSGTRLTVV.